A single sample gave rise to the 6 T cell receptor beta chains below, sequenced in a study of early stage breast cancer tumors. Only in-frame clones appear in the TCRdb table, and some are missing; sequencing was by immunoSEQ multiplex PCR. The data show about 5,500 clones, approximately 70% seen once. The material sequenced was normal breast tissue next to the tumor. The receptors come from a person aged 55 to 70 with breast cancer.

The chain links TRBV5-4 to TRBJ2-3; 10 bases match TRBD1. This CDR3 spans 14 amino acids. Trimming removed 4 bases from V and 3 bases from J; junction bases left unmatched: 2. Per germline, CDR1 SGHNT and CDR2 YYREEE (reference sequence). CDR3 protein: CASSPDRGTDTQYF. In DNA, the CDR3 is TGTGCCAGCAGCCCGGACAGGGGGACAGATACGCAGTATTTT. Full variable domain (outside the CDR3, taken from reference TRBV5-4 and TRBJ2-3): ETGVTQSPTHLIKTRGQQVTLRCSSQSGHNTVSWYQQALGQGPQFIFQYYREEENGRGNFPPRFSGLQFPNYSSELNVNALELDDSALYLCASSPDRGTDTQYFGPGTRLTVL.

The chain is built from TRBV7-2 and TRBJ2-5; D remains unclear. The CDR3 contains 12 residues. The ends were cut back, 5 bases at V and 5 bases at J, with 9 bases in the middle. Germline V lookup: CDR1 SGHTA, CDR2 FQGNSA. As DNA, the CDR3 is TGTGCCAGCAGCGTGACCAGGGAGACCCAGTACTTC. Protein product: CASSVTRETQYF. Supplemented by reference TRBV7-2 and TRBJ2-5, the full variable domain reads GAGVSQSPSNKVTEKGKDVELRCDPISGHTALYWYRQSLGQGLEFLIYFQGNSAPDKSGLPSDRFSAERTGGSVSTLTIQRTQQEDSAVYLCASSVTRETQYFGPGTRLLVL.

This clone turned up a few times. The chain recombines TRBV19 with TRBJ1-2, with D possibly TRBD1 on 5 matching bases. Germline loops: CDR1 LNHDA, CDR2 SQIVND (reference sequence). Trimming stripped 7 bases from V and 0 bases from J, with 12 bases between. This CDR3 region has 14 residues. The CDR3 protein is CASTNPGANYGYTF. The CDR3, as DNA: TGTGCCAGTACCAATCCGGGGGCTAACTATGGCTACACCTTC. The whole variable domain, remainder taken from reference TRBV19 and TRBJ1-2, is DGGITQSPKYLFRKEGQNVTLSCEQNLNHDAMYWYRQDPGQGLRLIYYSQIVNDFQKGDIAEGYSVSREKKESFPLTVTSAQKNPTAFYLCASTNPGANYGYTFGSGTRLTVV.

The chain recombines TRBV6-6 with TRBJ1-5; 7 bases line up with TRBD1. The CDR3 has 14 residues. Germline CDR1 is MNHNY and CDR2 is SVGAGI (reference sequence). V shed 5 bases, J shed 11 bases, and the junction held 12 bases outside the gene matches. The CDR3 DNA is TGTGCCAGCAGTCCTAACAGGGGCCCCGCGGCCCAGCATTTT. This encodes CASSPNRGPAAQHF.

The V gene is TRBV4-3, the J gene TRBJ1-2; D unclear. CDR1 and CDR2 from the germline V gene are LGHNA and YSLEER. This CDR3 has 14 amino acids. V lost 1 base and J lost 4, with 10 bases in between. The CDR3 here is CASSQAGRGYGYTF. The CDR3 coding sequence is TGCGCCAGCAGCCAAGCCGGCCGGGGCTATGGCTACACCTTC.

The chain recombines TRBV5-1 with TRBJ2-7; 9 nucleotides agree with TRBD1. V lost 4 bases and J lost 3; bases outside the gene matches: 5. This CDR3 region has 14 residues. Germline V lookup: CDR1 SGHRS, CDR2 YFSETQ. In DNA form, the CDR3 reads TGCGCCAGCAGCCCGAGACAGGGGGGCTACGAGCAGTACTTC. Translating gives CASSPRQGGYEQYF.